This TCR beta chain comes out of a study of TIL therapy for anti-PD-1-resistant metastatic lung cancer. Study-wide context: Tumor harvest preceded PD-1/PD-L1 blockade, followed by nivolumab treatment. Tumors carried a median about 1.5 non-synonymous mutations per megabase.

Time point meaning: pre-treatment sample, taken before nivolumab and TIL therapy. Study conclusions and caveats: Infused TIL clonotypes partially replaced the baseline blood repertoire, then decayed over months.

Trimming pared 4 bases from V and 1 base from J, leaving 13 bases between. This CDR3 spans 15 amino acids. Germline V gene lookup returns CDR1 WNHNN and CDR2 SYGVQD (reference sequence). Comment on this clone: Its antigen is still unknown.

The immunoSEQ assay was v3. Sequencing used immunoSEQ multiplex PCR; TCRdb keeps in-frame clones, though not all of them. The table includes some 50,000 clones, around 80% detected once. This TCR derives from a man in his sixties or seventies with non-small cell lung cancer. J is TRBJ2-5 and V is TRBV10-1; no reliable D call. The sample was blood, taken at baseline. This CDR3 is CASSGSPAGQETQYF. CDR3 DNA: TGCGCCAGCAGTGGATCCCCGGCAGGCCAAGAGACCCAGTACTTC.